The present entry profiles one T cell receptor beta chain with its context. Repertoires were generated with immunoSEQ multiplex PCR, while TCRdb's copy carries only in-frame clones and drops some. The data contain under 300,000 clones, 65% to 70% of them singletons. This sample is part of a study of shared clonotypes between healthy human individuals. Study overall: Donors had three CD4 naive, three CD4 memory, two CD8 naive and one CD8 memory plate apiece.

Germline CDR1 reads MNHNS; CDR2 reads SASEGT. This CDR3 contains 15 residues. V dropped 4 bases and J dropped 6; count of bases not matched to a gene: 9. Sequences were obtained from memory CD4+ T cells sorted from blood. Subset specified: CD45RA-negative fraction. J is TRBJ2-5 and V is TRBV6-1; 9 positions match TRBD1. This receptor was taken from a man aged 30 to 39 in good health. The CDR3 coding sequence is TGTGCCAGCAGTGTGGGAGGGACAGGGTCGAAGACCCAGTACTTC. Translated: CASSVGGTGSKTQYF.